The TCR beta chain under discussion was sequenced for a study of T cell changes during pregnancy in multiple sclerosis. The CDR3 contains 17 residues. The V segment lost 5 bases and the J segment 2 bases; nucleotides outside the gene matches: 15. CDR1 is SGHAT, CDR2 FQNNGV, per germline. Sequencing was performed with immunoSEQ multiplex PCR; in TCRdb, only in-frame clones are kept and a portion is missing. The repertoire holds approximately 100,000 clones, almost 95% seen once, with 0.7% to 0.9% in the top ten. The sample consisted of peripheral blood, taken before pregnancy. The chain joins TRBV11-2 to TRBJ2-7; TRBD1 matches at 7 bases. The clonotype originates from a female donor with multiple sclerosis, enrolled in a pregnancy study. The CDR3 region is CASSPTRPGQPPYEQYF. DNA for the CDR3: TGTGCCAGCAGCCCGACTCGACCGGGACAGCCGCCCTACGAGCAGTACTTC.